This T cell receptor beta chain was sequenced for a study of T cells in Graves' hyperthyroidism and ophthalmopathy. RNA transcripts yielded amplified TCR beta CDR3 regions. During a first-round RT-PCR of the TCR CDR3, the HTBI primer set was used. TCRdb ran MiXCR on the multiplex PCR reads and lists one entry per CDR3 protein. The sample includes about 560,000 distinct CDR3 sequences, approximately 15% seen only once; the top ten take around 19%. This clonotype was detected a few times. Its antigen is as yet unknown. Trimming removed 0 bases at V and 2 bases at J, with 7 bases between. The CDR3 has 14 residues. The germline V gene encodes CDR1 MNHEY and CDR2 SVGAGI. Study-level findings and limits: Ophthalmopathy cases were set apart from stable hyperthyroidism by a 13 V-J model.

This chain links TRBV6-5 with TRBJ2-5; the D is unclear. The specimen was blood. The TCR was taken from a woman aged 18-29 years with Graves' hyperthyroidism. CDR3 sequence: CASSYSTLQETQYF. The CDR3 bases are TGTGCCAGCAGTTACTCGACTCTTCAAGAGACCCAGTACTTC.